This TCR beta chain was captured by sequencing in a study of OX40 agonist ivuxolimab in advanced cancers. Here immunoSEQ multiplex PCR was the method, and the copy in TCRdb shows in-frame clones only, minus some. Among about 70,000 clones listed, over 75% were seen once. Autoimmune disease history or systemic immunosuppression led to patients being barred. Blood sampling was done at baseline, cycle 4 day 1, and cycle 7 day 1. This TCR came from an adult with an advanced solid tumor such as melanoma, head and neck, liver or kidney cancer. Specimen: CD4+ or CD8+ T cells sorted from blood, collected in a trial of the OX40 agonist ivuxolimab.

This chain's CDR3 is CASTQDGAGQPQHF. CDR3 DNA: TGTGCCAGTACCCAGGACGGGGCAGGTCAGCCCCAGCATTTT. This sequence joins TRBV19 and TRBJ1-5; a weak D match, TRBD1 (5 bases). The CDR3 is made up of 14 amino acids. CDR1 and CDR2 (germline): LNHDA, SQIVND (reference sequence). The V end was cut by 7 bases, the J end by 6 bases, with 16 bases between.